These 17 T cell receptor beta chains were all obtained from the same sample, sequenced in a study of technical replicates of blood from a handful of donors. Here immunoSEQ multiplex PCR was the method, and the copy in TCRdb shows in-frame clones only, minus some. The sample carries fewer than 100,000 clones, approximately 95% recorded once. The specimen was T cells isolated from PBMCs. These TCRs come from a human donor in good health.

V is TRBV6-5 and J is TRBJ2-1; 7 bases match TRBD2. The J segment lost 9 bases and the V segment lost 5 bases, leaving 7 bases of the junction unmatched. Per germline, CDR1 MNHEY and CDR2 SVGAGI. This CDR3 contains 13 residues. The CDR3 protein is CASSLREAVEQFF. The CDR3 DNA reads as TGTGCCAGCAGTCTACGGGAGGCCGTTGAGCAGTTCTTC.

The rearrangement links TRBV6-1 to TRBJ2-1, with 9 bases that match TRBD2. V lost 3 bases to trimming and J lost 2 bases; unmatched junction nucleotides: 2. Germline V gene data show CDR1 as MNHNS and CDR2 as SASEGT. The CDR3 is made up of 15 amino acids. CDR3 sequence (DNA): TGTGCCAGCAGTGAGGCGGGAGGGACCTACAATGAGCAGTTCTTC. Its translation is CASSEAGGTYNEQFF.

The chain is built from TRBV6-4 and TRBJ2-2, with 12 bases that match TRBD2. Germline V gives CDR1 MRHNA, CDR2 SNTAGT. The V and J ends lost 5 bases and 3 bases, in that order; junction bases with no gene match: 13. This CDR3 has 19 amino acids. The CDR3 coding sequence is TGTGCCAGCAGTAGGACTAGCGGGAAGGAGCTAACCGACACCGGGGAGCTGTTTTTT. It specifies CASSRTSGKELTDTGELFF.

The chain uses TRBV12-5 and TRBJ1-3; D unresolved. Trimming removed 0 bases at V and 0 bases at J, with 9 bases between. CDR1 and CDR2 from the germline V gene are LGHNT and FRNRAP. This CDR3 has 16 amino acids. The CDR3 DNA sequence: TGTGCTAGTGGTTTGGTCTTACCGGGCTCTGGAAACACCATATATTTT. It translates to CASGLVLPGSGNTIYF.

The chain carries TRBV4-2 and TRBJ2-1, with TRBD2 matching over 11 bases. The CDR3 extends over 20 amino acids. Germline V lookup: CDR1 LGHNA, CDR2 YNFKEQ. V shed 4 bases, J shed 3 bases, and the junction held 17 bases outside the gene matches. CDR3 DNA sequence: TGTGCCAGCAGCCTGTTTCCCGGTAGCGGGAGGGCCTCCCGCTACAATGAGCAGTTCTTC. It encodes CASSLFPGSGRASRYNEQFF.

J is TRBJ1-6 and V is TRBV5-1; D is unresolved. V was cut by 0 bases and J by 5 bases, with 15 bases left in between. Germline V gives CDR1 SGHRS, CDR2 YFSETQ. The CDR3 length is 17 residues. This CDR3 is CASSLAKTPGNNSPLHF. CDR3 DNA: TGCGCCAGCAGCTTGGCAAAAACCCCGGGAAATAATTCACCCCTCCACTTT.

The rearrangement joins TRBV7-2 to TRBJ2-1; 12 nucleotides line up with TRBD2. The CDR3 runs to 18 residues. The ends lost 1 base at V and 3 bases at J; junction bases unmatched: 7. The germline V gene has CDR1 SGHTA and CDR2 FQGNSA. The CDR3 coding sequence is TGTGCCAGCAGCTTAGGCTTCACTAGCGGGAGGTACTACAATGAGCAGTTCTTC. Its protein product is CASSLGFTSGRYYNEQFF.

This chain connects TRBV28 to TRBJ1-1, with D tentatively TRBD1 (6 bases). The CDR3 is 16 amino acids. Germline V gene sequence: CDR1 MDHEN, CDR2 SYDVKM. V shed 7 bases and J shed 3 bases, with 21 bases lying between them. The CDR3 loop reads CASTRIGGGGDTEAFF. The CDR3 coding sequence is TGTGCCAGCACCCGCATCGGAGGGGGGGGTGACACTGAAGCTTTCTTT.

This clone was recorded once. The chain carries TRBV7-8 and TRBJ2-7; possibly TRBD2 for D (5 bases). Trimming took 5 bases from V and 3 from J, leaving 11 bases between them. There are 13 residues in the CDR3. CDR1 and CDR2 from the germline V gene are SGHVS and FQNEAQ. CDR3 amino acids: CASSPRGHYEQYF. CDR3 DNA: TGTGCCAGCAGCCCCCGCGGGCACTACGAGCAGTACTTC.

The chain is built from TRBV19 and TRBJ1-2; possibly TRBD1 for D (6 bases). The CDR3 spans 14 residues. Trimming shortened V by 6 bases and J by 2 bases, and 13 bases separated the two germline ends. Per germline, CDR1 LNHDA and CDR2 SQIVND (reference sequence). CDR3 protein: CASSPRGVNYGYTF. CDR3 nucleotide sequence: TGTGCCAGTAGCCCCAGGGGAGTGAACTATGGCTACACCTTC.

The rearrangement links TRBV9 to TRBJ2-3; 10 positions agree with TRBD2. Germline-derived CDR1 and CDR2 are SGDLS and YYNGEE. V shed 0 bases, J shed 6 bases, and the junction held 7 bases outside the gene matches. The CDR3 is 16 residues long. In DNA, the CDR3 is TGTGCCAGCAGCGTAGATCCTAGCGGGGGATCTGATACGCAGTATTTT. This sequence encodes CASSVDPSGGSDTQYF.

This clone was found once. The rearrangement uses TRBV7-6 and TRBJ2-3; possibly TRBD2 for D (5 bases). V gave up 1 base and J gave up 0 bases, with 11 bases separating them. This CDR3 region has 16 residues. Germline V gene data show CDR1 as SGHVS and CDR2 as FNYEAQ. CDR3 nucleotides: TGTGCCAGCAGCTTAGATGGCCGGAGGAGCACAGATACGCAGTATTTT. This sequence encodes CASSLDGRRSTDTQYF. The entire variable domain, with the rest obtained from reference TRBV7-6 and TRBJ2-3, is as follows: GAGVSQSPRYKVTKRGQDVALRCDPISGHVSLYWYRQALGQGPEFLTYFNYEAQQDKSGLPNDRFSAERPEGSISTLTIQRTEQRDSAMYRCASSLDGRRSTDTQYFGPGTRLTVL.

This clone occurred a few times. The rearrangement joins TRBV18 to TRBJ1-3; D unresolved. Germline V gene data show CDR1 as KGHSH and CDR2 as LQKENI. With 0 bases removed from V and 0 bases from J, the gap between germline ends came to 9 bases. CDR3 length: 16 amino acids. CDR3 in DNA: TGTGCCAGCTCACCACCGGAGCTACCCTCTGGAAACACCATATATTTT. Protein product: CASSPPELPSGNTIYF.

J is TRBJ2-1 and V is TRBV19, with D tentatively TRBD2 (6 bases). In germline, CDR1 is LNHDA, CDR2 SQIVND (reference sequence). The CDR3 totals 14 residues. Trimming left V 3 bases short and J 8 bases short, with 14 bases between. DNA of the CDR3: TGTGCCAGTAGTATTGGGGTTCGCGGGGATGAGCAGTTCTTC. Protein: CASSIGVRGDEQFF.

V and J are TRBV19 and TRBJ2-7; a weak D match, TRBD2 (7 bases). This CDR3 spans 15 amino acids. CDR1 LNHDA and CDR2 SQIVND come from the germline V gene (reference sequence). Trimming removed 6 bases at V and 0 bases at J, with 15 bases between. The CDR3 DNA reads as TGTGCCAGTAGCTGGGGGGGCGGGAGCTCCTACGAGCAGTACTTC. This codes for CASSWGGGSSYEQYF.

The chain combines TRBV7-9 with TRBJ2-6; D is uncertain. Trimming removed 5 bases at V and 2 bases at J, with 13 bases between. Germline loops: CDR1 SEHNR, CDR2 FQNEAQ (reference sequence). The CDR3 has 16 residues. CDR3 sequence (DNA): TGTGCCAGCAGCCACTCACAGACGACTGGGGCCAACGTCCTGACTTTC. Protein product: CASSHSQTTGANVLTF.

The rearrangement uses TRBV21-1 and TRBJ2-3; TRBD1, as called in the table, went unchecked against the DNA. TRBV21-1 has pseudogene status. There are 17 residues in the CDR3. Written as DNA, the CDR3 is TGTGCCAGCAGCAAAGGGTGGCAGGGTGAGGTCACAGATACGCAGTATTTT. Its protein is CASSKGWQGEVTDTQYF.